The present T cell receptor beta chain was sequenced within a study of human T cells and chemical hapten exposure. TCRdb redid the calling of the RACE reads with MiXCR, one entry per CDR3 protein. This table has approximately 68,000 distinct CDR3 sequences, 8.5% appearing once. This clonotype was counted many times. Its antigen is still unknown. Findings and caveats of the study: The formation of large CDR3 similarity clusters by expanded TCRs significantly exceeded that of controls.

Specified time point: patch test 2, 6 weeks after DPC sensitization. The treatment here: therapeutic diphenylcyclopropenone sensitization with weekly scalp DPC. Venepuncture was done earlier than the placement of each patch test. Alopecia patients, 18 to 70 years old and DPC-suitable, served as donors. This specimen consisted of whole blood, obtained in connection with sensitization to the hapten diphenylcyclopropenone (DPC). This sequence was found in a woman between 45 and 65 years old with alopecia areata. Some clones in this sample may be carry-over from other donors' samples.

CDR3 in DNA: TGTGCCAGCAGCTTGGGCAGCAGCACAGATACGCAGTATTTT. Translation: CASSLGSSTDTQYF. V and J are TRBV7-2 and TRBJ2-3; no clear D. There are 14 residues in the CDR3. Germline lookup yields CDR1 SGHTA and CDR2 FQGNSA. V was shortened by 3 bases and J by 0 bases, with 7 bases between the two germline ends.